The entry below describes one TCR beta chain. This entry comes from a study of cytomegalovirus exposure and HLA in healthy donors. The PCR used 60 Vbeta and 13 Jbeta primers. TCRdb's copy holds only in-frame clones and misses some; the assay was immunoSEQ multiplex PCR. The table lists over 75,000 clones, with more than 5.5% in the top ten. CDR1 and CDR2 from the germline V gene are SGHVS and FQNEAQ. The CDR3 totals 14 residues. Trimming cost V 0 bases and J 2 bases, with 7 bases left between them. The chain carries TRBV7-8 and TRBJ1-1; D not resolved. The sequence derives from a girl between 5 and 17 years old in good health and CMV-seropositive. Input material: PBMCs. CDR3 bases: TGTGCCAGCAGCTTAGCTCCGGTTAACACTGAAGCTTTCTTT. It yields the protein CASSLAPVNTEAFF. Based on the CDR3 plus reference TRBV7-8 and TRBJ1-1, the full variable domain is GAGVSQSPRYKVAKRGQDVALRCDPISGHVSLFWYQQALGQGPEFLTYFQNEAQLDKSGLPSDRFFAERPEGSVSTLKIQRTQQEDSAVYLCASSLAPVNTEAFFGQGTRLTVV.